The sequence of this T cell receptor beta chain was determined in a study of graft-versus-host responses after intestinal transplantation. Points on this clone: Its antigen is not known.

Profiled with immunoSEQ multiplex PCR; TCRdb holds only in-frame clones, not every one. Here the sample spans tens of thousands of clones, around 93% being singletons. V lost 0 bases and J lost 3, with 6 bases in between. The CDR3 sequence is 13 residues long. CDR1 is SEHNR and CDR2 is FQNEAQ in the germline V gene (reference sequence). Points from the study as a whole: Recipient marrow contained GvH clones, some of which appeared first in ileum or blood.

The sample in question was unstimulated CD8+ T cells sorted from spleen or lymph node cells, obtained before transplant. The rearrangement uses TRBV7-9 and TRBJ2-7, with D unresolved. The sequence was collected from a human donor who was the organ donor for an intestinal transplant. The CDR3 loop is CASSLAASYEQYF. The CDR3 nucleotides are TGTGCCAGCAGCTTAGCTGCCAGCTACGAGCAGTACTTC.